This TCR beta chain was obtained from a study of blood T cell repertoires in COVID-19 (dated by TCRdb to the early 2020s). About the investigation overall: Collaborator samples came from the United States, Italy and Spain and covered acute and convalescent phases of COVID-19. The material from the prospective study consisted of cDNA or gDNA derived from T cells, B-cell-depleted T cells, or PBMCs. The dataset comprised deeply sampled blood TCRbeta repertoires from subjects exposed to, actively infected with, or recovered from COVID-19. A freely available public database, intended as a resource for researchers studying the immune response to SARS-CoV-2, is where the repertoires were released. The samples were drawn from the first 160 participants of the ongoing ImmuneRACE study and from under 1,500 subjects provided by 6 global collaborators. Sample metadata almost always included a de-identified subject ID, COVID-19 status, age in years and sex. Where available, HLA class I and class II types were taken from metadata supplied by the sample provider and were not determined by assay-based typing. Results the study describes overall, beyond this receptor: The amount of clinical and demographic metadata varied by source and participant and was provided uncurated.

The immunoSEQ Assay, a bias-controlled multiplex PCR, was used to amplify TCRbeta CDR3 regions from genomic DNA. The paper's processing steps were these. Within the assay, amplification of reference gene primers was used to estimate how many nucleated cells each sample contained. Sequence reads were collapsed and filtered to measure the absolute abundance of every unique TCRbeta CDR3 rearrangement. For each sample, productive Simpson clonality was calculated as the square root of Simpson's diversity index over productive rearrangements. In TCRdb, the immuneACCESS table is reduced to in-frame sequences with V and J assigned. These tables do not hold every clone; where another copy was compared, an unresolved V gene accounts for under half, and the others remain unexplained. The DNA was the basis for D and trimming; V, J and clone size are from that table. The sample profile shows 400,000 to 450,000 clones; 80% to 90% of them were found once. Around 0.92% of the sample is taken by the ten largest.

In Seattle, one collaborating source enrolled patients while the infection was active and tracked those patients longitudinally over the course of disease. Collaborating institutions collected whole blood in K2EDTA tubes following their own protocols. Collaborator samples were shipped for TCRbeta analysis as frozen whole blood, isolated PBMCs, or DNA extracted from either sample type. The CDR3 has 16 amino acids, counting the end cysteine and phenylalanine. Only the CDR3 portion is preserved as DNA: 48 bases, with reading frame beginning at the first base. Looking up the germline V gene (reference sequence) yields CDR1 SGHAT and CDR2 FQDESV. V drops 1 base and J drops 0 bases, leaving 9 bases in between. Remarks on this clone: Its antigen is unknown. Base qualities were left out, and no much larger clone turns up one base away.

Source material: peripheral blood. The chain is encoded by TRBV11-1 joined to TRBJ2-2, and the D gene may be TRBD2, 5 bases matching. The receptor was isolated from a man aged 18 to 29 with COVID-19, enrolled during active disease. Here is the DNA: TGTGCCAGCAGCTTAGAATACGGGACGAACACCGGGGAGCTGTTTTTT. Translation gives CASSLEYGTNTGELFF.